This TCR beta chain was captured by sequencing in a study of neurological immune-mediated disorders (dated by TCRdb to about 2019). In the study overall: Among the roughly 35 multiple sclerosis patients, relapsing-remitting MS accounted for about 31 and secondary progressive MS accounted for 3. Peripheral blood TCR-beta repertoires from HTLV-I-associated myelopathy (HAM/TSP) patients, multiple sclerosis patients and healthy controls were compared by UMI-based sequencing. Longitudinal samples, technical triplicates and paired sorted CD4+ and CD8+ T-cell subsets, alongside PBMC samples, were included among the approximately 110 TCR-beta libraries. The cohort comprised about 70 subjects: some 14 HAM/TSP patients, approximately 34 multiple sclerosis patients and around 20 healthy controls.

Details on this clonotype: The specificity of this receptor is unknown. No much larger clone exists at a distance of one base, and base qualities are not known.

From its cysteine to its phenylalanine, the CDR3 spans 16 amino acids. Only the CDR3 DNA stays, 48 bases, in frame from base 1. From a lookup of the germline V gene, CDR1 and CDR2 are LGHNT and FRNRAP. Germline trimming: 6 bases from V, 7 bases from J; junction bases outside gene matches: 10. cDNA synthesis used template-switch 5'RACE with a primer carrying a 10-nucleotide random unique molecular identifier tagging each TCR transcript. Each sequencing run produced over 160 million TCR-beta sequences covering 15-18 subjects. The RNeasy kit was used to extract total RNA. The KAPA Real-time Library Amplification kit was used to amplify TCR-beta VDJ regions with primers targeting the TCR constant region and the 5'RACE anchor. Sample indexes and Illumina adaptors were added in a first PCR, after which library yield was increased in a second PCR. After Ampure bead purification, the TCR product of roughly 650 bp was size-selected on a 2% E-gel SizeSelection system. Before pooling, library quality was checked on a Bioanalyzer, concentration was measured with Qubit, and libraries were quantified with the Kapa Library Quantification kit. An Illumina HiSeq 2500 sequenced the libraries paired-end 2 x 150 bp. To increase sequence diversity, roughly 24-31% phiX was spiked into each library pool. As for the authors' bioinformatics: Quality-filtered reads were processed with the UMI-based MiGEC pipeline, which removed over 85% of raw TCR sequences during error correction. IMGT germline references were used for aligning VDJ genes, and each clonotype was defined as a unique CDR3 amino acid sequence together with its V-J genes. Clonal expansion, Shannon diversity and CDR3 relatedness were evaluated with VDJtools (CalcPairwiseDistances, ClusterSamples), while phylogenetic trees were built in CLCbio workbench. Clones with at least 8 unique UMIs were defined as expanded, with this threshold being based on coefficient-of-variation modelling across technical triplicates. TCRdb reworked the public reads: Q25 trimming with fastp, MiXCR clone assembly, productive beta chains retained. Here each entry gathers all rows of one CDR3 protein and keeps the most common genes and DNA. The V and J calls and clone size are TCRdb's, not the authors'. The sample data list roughly 120,000 distinct CDR3 sequences, and approximately 3.2% of these were observed just once. 1.3% of the sample rests with the top ten.

Unsorted PBMC libraries were generated from 2 million PBMCs stored in RNAlater at -80 °C until RNA extraction. The multiple sclerosis patients were enrolled in a US clinical protocol that used magnetic resonance imaging to evaluate disease progression. Peripheral blood was subjected to Ficoll-Hypaque density gradient centrifugation to isolate PBMCs, which were then cryopreserved in liquid nitrogen. Findings and caveats that apply to the study as a whole: In a phylogenetic analysis, the repertoires of 18 out of 34 MS patients fell into a single cluster of related CDR3 sequences, pointing to a possible signature at the repertoire level. No clinical or MRI features were associated with the MS cluster, and the authors said that larger cohorts are needed. Across subjects, expanded clones never shared an identical CDR3 amino acid sequence, which suggests that the TCR-beta repertoires in every group were private. TCR clonal expansion was highest in HAM/TSP patients and lowest in MS patients, with MS patients falling below even healthy controls.

The V and J genes are TRBV12-5 and TRBJ1-4, with 11 junctional bases fitting TRBD1. Sequencing was done on a sample of PBMCs. This clonotype was obtained from a woman between 25 and 40 years old with multiple sclerosis. CDR3 reads: CASGRQTGTGGEKLFF. The DNA sequence is as follows: TGTGCTAGTGGCCGACAAACCGGGACAGGGGGTGAAAAACTGTTTTTT.